This note documents a single TCR beta chain sequence. No antigen is known for it. This sample was taken from a study of cytomegalovirus exposure and HLA in healthy donors. The study's findings and limits: Researchers counted around 180 TCR beta chains as cytomegalovirus-associated.

From the approximately 120-subject validation cohort, which was separate from the roughly 690-subject first cohort, the donors were drawn. Clones were read by immunoSEQ multiplex PCR, and TCRdb kept only the in-frame ones, dropping some. The sample shows 45,000 to 65,000 clones, roughly 90% of them seen only once. Germline lookup yields CDR1 MDHEN and CDR2 SYDVKM. Trimming shortened V by 5 bases and J by 5 bases, and 15 bases separated the two germline ends. The CDR3 length is 15 residues. The receptor was derived from a man between 18 and 29 years old in good health and CMV-seronegative. This chain connects TRBV28 to TRBJ1-4; possible D gene TRBD1, 5 bases. Sequencing was performed on PBMCs. Written as DNA, the CDR3 is TGTGCCAGCAGTCCTCCCCGGGGGGGAAATGAAAAACTGTTTTTT. Translating gives CASSPPRGGNEKLFF.